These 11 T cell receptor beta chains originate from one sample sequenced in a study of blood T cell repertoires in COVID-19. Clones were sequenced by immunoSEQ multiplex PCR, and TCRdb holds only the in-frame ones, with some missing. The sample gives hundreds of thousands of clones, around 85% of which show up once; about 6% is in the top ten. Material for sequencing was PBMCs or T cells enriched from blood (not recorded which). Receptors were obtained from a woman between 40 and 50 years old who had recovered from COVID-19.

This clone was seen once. The CDR3 loop is CASSSPGTGNGYTF. The CDR3 region has the DNA TGTGCCAGCAGTTCGCCCGGGACAGGGAATGGCTACACCTTC. This rearrangement joins TRBV28 to TRBJ1-2; 9 bases align to TRBD1. Losses at the gene ends were 4 bases for V and 6 bases for J; bases not matched to a gene: 6. The germline CDR1 and CDR2 sequences are MDHEN and SYDVKM. This CDR3 comprises 14 residues.

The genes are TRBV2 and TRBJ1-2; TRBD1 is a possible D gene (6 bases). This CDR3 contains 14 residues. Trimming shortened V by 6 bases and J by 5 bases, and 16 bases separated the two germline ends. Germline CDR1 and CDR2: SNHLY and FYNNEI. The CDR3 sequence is CASRPGAQGYGYTF. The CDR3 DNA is TGTGCCAGCAGACCAGGGGCCCAGGGGTATGGCTACACCTTC.

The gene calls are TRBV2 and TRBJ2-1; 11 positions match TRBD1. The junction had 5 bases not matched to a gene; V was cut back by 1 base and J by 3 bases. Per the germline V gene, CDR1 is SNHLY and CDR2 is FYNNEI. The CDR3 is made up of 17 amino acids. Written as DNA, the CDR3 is TGTGCCAGCAGTGAAGTTGGCGGGACAGGGGGCTACAATGAGCAGTTCTTC. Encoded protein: CASSEVGGTGGYNEQFF.

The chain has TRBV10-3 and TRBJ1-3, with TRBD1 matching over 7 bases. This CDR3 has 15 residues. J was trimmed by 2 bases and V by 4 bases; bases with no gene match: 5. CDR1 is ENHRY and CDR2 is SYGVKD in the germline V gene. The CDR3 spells CAISGPGGTGNTIYF. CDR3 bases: TGTGCCATCAGTGGCCCAGGGGGTACTGGAAACACCATATATTTT.

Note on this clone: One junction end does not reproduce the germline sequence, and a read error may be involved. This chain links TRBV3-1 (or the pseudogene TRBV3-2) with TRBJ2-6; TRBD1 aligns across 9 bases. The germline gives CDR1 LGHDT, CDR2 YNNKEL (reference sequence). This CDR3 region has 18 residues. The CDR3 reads CASSQGVGTGSGANVLTF. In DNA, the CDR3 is TGCGCCAGCAGCCAGGGGGTGGGGACAGGGTCTGGGGCCAACGTCCTGACTTTC.

The CDR3 reads CASSQQGTGELFF. DNA for the CDR3: TGTGCCAGCAGCCAACAGGGAACCGGGGAGCTGTTTTTT. The chain carries TRBV3-1 (or the pseudogene TRBV3-2) and TRBJ2-2; D possibly corresponds to TRBD1 (5 bases). Trimming stripped 2 bases from V and 5 bases from J, with 6 bases between. The CDR3 is 13 amino acids. Germline CDR1 LGHDT, CDR2 YNNKEL (reference sequence).

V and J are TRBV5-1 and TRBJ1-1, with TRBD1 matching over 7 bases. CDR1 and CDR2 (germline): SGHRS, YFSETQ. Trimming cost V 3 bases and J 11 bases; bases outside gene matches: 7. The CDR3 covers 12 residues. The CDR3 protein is CASSSQGELAFF. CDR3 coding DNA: TGCGCCAGCAGCTCTCAGGGGGAGTTGGCTTTCTTT.

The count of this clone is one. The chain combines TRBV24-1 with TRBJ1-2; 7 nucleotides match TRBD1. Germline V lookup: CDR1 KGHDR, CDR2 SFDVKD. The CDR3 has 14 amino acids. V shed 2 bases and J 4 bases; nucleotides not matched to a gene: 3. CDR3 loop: CATSDSWTGYGYTF. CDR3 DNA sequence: TGTGCCACCAGTGATTCTTGGACAGGCTATGGCTACACCTTC.

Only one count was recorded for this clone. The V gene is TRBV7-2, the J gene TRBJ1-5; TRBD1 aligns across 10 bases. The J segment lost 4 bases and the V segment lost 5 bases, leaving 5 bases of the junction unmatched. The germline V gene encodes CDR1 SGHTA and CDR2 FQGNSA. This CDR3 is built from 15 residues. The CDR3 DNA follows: TGTGCCAGCAGCCATAGGACAGGGGGAAATCAGCCCCAGCATTTT. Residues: CASSHRTGGNQPQHF. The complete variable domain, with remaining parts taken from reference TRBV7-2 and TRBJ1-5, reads GAGVSQSPSNKVTEKGKDVELRCDPISGHTALYWYRQSLGQGLEFLIYFQGNSAPDKSGLPSDRFSAERTGGSVSTLTIQRTQQEDSAVYLCASSHRTGGNQPQHFGDGTRLSIL.

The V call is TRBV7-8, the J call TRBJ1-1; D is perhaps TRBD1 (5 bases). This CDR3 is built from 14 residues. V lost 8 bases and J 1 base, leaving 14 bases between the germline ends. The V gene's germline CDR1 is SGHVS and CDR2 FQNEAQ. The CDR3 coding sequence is TGTGCCAGCTCCCAGGGCAGGGCGAACACTGAAGCTTTCTTT. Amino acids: CASSQGRANTEAFF.

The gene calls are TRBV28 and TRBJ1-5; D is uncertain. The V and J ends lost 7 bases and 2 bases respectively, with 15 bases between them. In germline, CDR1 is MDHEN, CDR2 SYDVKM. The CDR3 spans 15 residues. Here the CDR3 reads CASNGGGSGNQPQHF. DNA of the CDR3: TGTGCCAGCAACGGTGGTGGGAGCGGCAATCAGCCCCAGCATTTT.